This T cell receptor beta chain was sequenced during a study of blood T cell repertoires in COVID-19. Turning to the study itself: There were acute and convalescent COVID-19 samples, and they came from the United States, Italy and Spain. Nucleic acid was either cDNA or gDNA, and it came from T cells, B-cell-depleted T cells, or PBMCs.

This CDR3 region has 16 residues. CDR1 and CDR2 from the germline V gene are KGHSH and LQKENI. V dropped 0 bases and J dropped 0 bases, with 11 bases sitting between them. In the authors' methods: Amplification of reference gene primers was used by the study to estimate nucleated cell counts. Assay: immunoSEQ multiplex PCR; the TCRdb copy retains only in-frame clones and omits some. That table is the source of V, J and clone size, and D and trimming were worked out from the DNA. Altogether 40,000 to 45,000 clones are present, more than 70% being singletons, with the ten largest covering just under 2.5%.

The sequence derives from a human donor in a cohort sampled during active COVID-19. Sequences were obtained from peripheral blood. V is TRBV18 and J is TRBJ1-2; D is uncertain. This CDR3 is CASSPPSGVSNYGYTF. CDR3 DNA sequence: TGTGCCAGCTCACCACCTTCGGGAGTCTCTAACTATGGCTACACCTTC.